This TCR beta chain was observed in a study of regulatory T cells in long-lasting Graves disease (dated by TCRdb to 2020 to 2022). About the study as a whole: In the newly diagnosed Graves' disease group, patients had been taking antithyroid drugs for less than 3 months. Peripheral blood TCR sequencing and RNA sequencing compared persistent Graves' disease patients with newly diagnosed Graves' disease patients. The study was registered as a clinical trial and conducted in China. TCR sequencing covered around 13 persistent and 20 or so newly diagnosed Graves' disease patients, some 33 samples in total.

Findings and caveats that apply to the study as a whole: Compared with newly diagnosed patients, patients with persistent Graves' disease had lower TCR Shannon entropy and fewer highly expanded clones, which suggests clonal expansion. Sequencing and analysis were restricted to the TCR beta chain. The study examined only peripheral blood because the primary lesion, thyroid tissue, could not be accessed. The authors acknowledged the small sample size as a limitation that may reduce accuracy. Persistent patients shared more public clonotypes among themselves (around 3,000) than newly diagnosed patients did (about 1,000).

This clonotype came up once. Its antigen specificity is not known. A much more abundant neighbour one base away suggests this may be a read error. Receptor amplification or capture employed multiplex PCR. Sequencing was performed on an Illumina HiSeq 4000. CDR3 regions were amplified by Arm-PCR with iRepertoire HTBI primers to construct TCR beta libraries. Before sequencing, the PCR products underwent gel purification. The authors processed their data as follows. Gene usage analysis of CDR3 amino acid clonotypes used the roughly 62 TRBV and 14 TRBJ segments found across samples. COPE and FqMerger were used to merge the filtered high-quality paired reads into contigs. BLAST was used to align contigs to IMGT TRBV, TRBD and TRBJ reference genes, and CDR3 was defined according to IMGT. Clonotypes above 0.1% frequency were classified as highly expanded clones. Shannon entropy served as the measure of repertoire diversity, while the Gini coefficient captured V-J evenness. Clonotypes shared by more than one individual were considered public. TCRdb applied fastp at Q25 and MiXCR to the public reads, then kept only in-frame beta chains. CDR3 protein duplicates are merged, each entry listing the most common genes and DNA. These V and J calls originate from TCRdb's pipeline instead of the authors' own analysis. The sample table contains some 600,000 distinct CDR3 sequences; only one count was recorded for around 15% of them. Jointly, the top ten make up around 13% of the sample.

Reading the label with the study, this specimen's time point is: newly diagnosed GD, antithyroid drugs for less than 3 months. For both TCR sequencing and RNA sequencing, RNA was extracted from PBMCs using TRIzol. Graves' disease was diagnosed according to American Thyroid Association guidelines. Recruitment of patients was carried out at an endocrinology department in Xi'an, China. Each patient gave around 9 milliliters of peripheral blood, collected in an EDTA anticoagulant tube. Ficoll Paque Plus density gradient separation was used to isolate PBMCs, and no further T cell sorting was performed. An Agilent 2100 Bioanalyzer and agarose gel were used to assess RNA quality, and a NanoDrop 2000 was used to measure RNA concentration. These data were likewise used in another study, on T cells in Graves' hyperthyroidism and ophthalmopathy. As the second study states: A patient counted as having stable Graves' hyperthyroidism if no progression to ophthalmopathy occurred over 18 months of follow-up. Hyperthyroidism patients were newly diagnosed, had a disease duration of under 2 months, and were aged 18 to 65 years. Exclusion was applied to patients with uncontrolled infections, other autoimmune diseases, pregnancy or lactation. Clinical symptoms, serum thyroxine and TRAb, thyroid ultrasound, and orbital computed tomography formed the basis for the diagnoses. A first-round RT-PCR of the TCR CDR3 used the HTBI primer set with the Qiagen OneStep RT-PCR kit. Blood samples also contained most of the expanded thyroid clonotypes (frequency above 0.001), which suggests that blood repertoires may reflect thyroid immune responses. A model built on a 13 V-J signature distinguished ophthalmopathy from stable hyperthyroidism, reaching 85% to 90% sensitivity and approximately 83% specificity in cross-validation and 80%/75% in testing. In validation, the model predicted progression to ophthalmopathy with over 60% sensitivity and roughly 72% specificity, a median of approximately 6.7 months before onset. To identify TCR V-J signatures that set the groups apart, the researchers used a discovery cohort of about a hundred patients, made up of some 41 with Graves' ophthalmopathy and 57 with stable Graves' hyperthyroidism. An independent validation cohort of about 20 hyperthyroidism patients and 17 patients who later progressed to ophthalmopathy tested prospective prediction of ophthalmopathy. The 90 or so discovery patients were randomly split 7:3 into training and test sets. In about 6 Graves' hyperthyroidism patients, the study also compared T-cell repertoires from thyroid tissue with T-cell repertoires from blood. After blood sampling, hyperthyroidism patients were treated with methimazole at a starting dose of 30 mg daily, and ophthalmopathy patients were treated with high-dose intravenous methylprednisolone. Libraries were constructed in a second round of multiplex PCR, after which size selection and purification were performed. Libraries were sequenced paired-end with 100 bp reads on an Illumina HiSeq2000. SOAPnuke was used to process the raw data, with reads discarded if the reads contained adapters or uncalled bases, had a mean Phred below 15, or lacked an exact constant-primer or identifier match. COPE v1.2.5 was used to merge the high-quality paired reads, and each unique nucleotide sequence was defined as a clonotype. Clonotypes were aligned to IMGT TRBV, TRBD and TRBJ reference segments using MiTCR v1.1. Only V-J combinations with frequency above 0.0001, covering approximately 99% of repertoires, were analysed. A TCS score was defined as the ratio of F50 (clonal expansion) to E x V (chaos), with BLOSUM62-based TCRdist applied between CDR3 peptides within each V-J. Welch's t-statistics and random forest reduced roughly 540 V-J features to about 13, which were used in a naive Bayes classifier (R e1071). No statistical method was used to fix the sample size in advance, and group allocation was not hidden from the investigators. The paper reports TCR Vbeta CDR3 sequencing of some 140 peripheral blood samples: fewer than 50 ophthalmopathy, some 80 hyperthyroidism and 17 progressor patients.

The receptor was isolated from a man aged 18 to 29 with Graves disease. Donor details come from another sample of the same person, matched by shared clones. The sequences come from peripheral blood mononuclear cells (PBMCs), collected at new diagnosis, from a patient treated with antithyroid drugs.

The DNA reads TGTGCCAGCGCCCCCGGCTATGAGCAGTACTTC. Its coded protein is CASAPGYEQYF. In this chain, TRBV28 is recombined with TRBJ2-5, with an unclear D gene assignment. The germline ends are 15 bases apart after V is trimmed by 8 bases and J by 11 bases. The germline V gene gives CDR1 as MDHEN and CDR2 as SYDVKM. The CDR3 sequence holds 11 residues, the cysteine and phenylalanine included. Only the CDR3 portion is preserved as DNA: 33 bases, with reading frame beginning at the first base.